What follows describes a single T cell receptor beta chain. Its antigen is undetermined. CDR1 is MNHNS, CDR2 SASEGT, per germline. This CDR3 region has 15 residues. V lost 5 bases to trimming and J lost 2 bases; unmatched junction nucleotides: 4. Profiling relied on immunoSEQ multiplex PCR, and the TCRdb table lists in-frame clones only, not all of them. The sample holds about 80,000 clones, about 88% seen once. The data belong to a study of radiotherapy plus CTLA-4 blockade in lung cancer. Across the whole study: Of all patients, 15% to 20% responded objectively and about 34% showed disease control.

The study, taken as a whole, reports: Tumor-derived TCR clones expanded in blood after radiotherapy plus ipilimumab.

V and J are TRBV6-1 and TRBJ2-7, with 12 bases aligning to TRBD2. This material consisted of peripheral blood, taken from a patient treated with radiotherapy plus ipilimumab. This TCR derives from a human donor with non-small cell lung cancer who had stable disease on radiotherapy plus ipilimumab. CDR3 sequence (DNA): TGTGCCAGCAGTCGAACTAGCGGGAGGACCTACGAGCAGTACTTC. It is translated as CASSRTSGRTYEQYF.